The 3 T cell receptor beta chains in this list originate from one sample, sequenced in a study of blood T cell repertoires in COVID-19. TCRdb's table, derived via immunoSEQ multiplex PCR, lists solely in-frame clones and lacks some. Of just over 250,000 clones listed, around 87% are singletons. The sequenced sample was peripheral blood. Every receptor here comes from a woman aged 45 to 65 with acute or convalescent COVID-19.

The chain is built from TRBV7-9 and TRBJ1-2; no firm D call. Germline V gene sequence: CDR1 SEHNR, CDR2 FQNEAQ (reference sequence). V lost 1 base and J lost 6, with 6 bases in between. This CDR3 contains 12 residues. The CDR3: CASSLDTNGYTF. CDR3 nucleotide sequence: TGTGCCAGCAGCTTAGATACAAATGGCTACACCTTC.

A few counts support this clone. The V and J genes are TRBV4-1 and TRBJ1-5; no clear D gene. V lost 1 base and J 7 bases, leaving 14 bases between the germline ends. This CDR3 comprises 15 residues. Germline loops: CDR1 MGHRA, CDR2 YSYEKL. The CDR3 nucleotides are TGCGCCAGCAGCCAAGGGCGGTCGGGTGGACAGCCCCAGCATTTT. It encodes CASSQGRSGGQPQHF.

This chain joins TRBV5-6 and TRBJ1-5, with unresolved D. This CDR3 has 17 residues. V lost 1 base and J 0 bases, leaving 14 bases between the germline ends. Germline V gene lookup returns CDR1 SGHDT and CDR2 YYEEEE. As DNA, the CDR3 is TGTGCCAGCAGCTTGCACCGGACCGCGGGTAGCAATCAGCCCCAGCATTTT. This encodes CASSLHRTAGSNQPQHF.